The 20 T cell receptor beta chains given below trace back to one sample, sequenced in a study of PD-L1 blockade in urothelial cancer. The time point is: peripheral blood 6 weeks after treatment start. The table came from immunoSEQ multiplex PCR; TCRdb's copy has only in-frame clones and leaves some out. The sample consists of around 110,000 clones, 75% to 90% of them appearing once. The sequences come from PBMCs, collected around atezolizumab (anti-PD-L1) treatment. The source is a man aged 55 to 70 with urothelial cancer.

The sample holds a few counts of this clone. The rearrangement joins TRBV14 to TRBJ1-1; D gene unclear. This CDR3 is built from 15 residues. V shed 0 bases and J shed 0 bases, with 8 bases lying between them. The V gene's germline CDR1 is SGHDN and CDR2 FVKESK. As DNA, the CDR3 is TGTGCCAGCAGCCAAGAACACCAAATGAACACTGAAGCTTTCTTT. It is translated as CASSQEHQMNTEAFF.

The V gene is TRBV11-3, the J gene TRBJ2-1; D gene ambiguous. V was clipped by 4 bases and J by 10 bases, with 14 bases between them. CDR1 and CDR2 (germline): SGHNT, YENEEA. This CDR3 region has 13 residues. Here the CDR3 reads CASSSDTMSEQFF. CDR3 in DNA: TGTGCCAGCAGCTCAGATACTATGTCCGAGCAGTTCTTC.

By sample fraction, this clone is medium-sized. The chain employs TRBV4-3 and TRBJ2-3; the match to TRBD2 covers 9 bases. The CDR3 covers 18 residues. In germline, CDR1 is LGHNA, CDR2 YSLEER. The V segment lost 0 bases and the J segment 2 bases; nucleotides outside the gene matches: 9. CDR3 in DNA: TGCGCCAGCAGCCAAGATCTCAGCGGGGGGCTTCTCACAGATACGCAGTATTTT. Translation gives CASSQDLSGGLLTDTQYF.

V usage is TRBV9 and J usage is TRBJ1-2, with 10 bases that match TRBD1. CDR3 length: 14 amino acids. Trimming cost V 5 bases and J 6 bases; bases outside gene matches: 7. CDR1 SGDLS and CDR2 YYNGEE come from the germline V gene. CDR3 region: CASRVETGGDGYTF. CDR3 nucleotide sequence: TGTGCCAGCAGAGTTGAGACAGGGGGCGATGGCTACACCTTC.

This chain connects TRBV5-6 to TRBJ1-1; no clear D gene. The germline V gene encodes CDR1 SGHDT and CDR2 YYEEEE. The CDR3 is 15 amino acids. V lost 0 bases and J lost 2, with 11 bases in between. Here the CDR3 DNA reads TGTGCCAGCAGCTTGGTGGCCGTCAAAAACACTGAAGCTTTCTTT. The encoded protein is CASSLVAVKNTEAFF.

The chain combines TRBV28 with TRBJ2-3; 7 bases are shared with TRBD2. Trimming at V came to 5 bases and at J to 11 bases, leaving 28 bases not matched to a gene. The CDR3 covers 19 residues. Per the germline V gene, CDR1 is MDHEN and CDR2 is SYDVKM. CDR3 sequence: CASSVFPGTTLKPTYEQYF. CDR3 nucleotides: TGTGCCAGCAGTGTTTTCCCCGGGACTACTCTTAAACCGACATATGAGCAGTATTTT.

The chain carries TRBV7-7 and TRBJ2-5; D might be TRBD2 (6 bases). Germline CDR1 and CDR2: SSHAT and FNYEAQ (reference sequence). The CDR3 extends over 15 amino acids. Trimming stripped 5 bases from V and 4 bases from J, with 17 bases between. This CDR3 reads CASSLREEVGETQYF. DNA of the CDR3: TGTGCCAGCAGCCTCAGGGAGGAGGTAGGAGAGACCCAGTACTTC. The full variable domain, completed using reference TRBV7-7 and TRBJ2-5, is GAGVSQSPRYKVTKRGQDVTLRCDPISSHATLYWYQQALGQGPEFLTYFNYEAQPDKSGLPSDRFSAERPEGSISTLTIQRTEQRDSAMYRCASSLREEVGETQYFGPGTRLLVL.

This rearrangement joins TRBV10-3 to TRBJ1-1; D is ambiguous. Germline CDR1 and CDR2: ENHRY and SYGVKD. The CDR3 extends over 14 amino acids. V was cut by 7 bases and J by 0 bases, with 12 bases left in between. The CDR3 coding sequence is TGTGCCATCACCAGAGGTTTCTTGAACACTGAAGCTTTCTTT. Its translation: CAITRGFLNTEAFF.

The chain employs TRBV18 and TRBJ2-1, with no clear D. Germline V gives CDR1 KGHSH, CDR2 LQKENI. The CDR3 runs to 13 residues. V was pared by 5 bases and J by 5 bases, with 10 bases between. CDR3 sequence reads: CASSFTRDNEQFF. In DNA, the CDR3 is TGTGCCAGCTCATTCACCCGGGACAATGAGCAGTTCTTC. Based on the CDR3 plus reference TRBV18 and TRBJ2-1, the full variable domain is NAGVMQNPRHLVRRRGQEARLRCSPMKGHSHVYWYRQLPEEGLKFMVYLQKENIIDESGMPKERFSAEFPKEGPSILRIQQVVRGDSAAYFCASSFTRDNEQFFGPGTRLTVL.

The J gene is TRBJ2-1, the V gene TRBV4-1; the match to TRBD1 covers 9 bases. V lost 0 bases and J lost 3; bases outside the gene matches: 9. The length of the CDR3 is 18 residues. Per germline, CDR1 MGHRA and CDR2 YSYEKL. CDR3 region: CASSQDLGGTGNYNEQFF. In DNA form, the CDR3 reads TGCGCCAGCAGCCAAGATTTAGGTGGGACAGGGAACTACAATGAGCAGTTCTTC.

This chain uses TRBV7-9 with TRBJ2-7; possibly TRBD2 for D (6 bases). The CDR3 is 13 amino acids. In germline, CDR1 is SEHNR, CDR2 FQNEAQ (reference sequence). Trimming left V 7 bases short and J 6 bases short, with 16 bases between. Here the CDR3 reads CASIPPGVFEQYF. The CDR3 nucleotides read TGTGCCAGCATTCCCCCGGGGGTTTTCGAGCAGTACTTC.

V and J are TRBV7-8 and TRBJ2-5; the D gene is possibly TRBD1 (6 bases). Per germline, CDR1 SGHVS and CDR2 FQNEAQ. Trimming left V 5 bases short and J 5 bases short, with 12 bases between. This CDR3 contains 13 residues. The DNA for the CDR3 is TGTGCCAGCAGCATAGGACAGTCGGAGACCCAGTACTTC. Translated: CASSIGQSETQYF.

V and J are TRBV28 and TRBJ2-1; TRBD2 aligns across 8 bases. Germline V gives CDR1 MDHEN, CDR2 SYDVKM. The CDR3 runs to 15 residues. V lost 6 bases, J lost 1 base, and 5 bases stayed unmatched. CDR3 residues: CASSSGGISYNEQFF. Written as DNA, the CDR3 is TGTGCCAGCAGCTCGGGGGGGATTTCCTACAATGAGCAGTTCTTC.

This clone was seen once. In DNA, the CDR3 is TGTGCCAGCAGTTTAGCCCTGGGGGCAGCGACTGAAGCTTTCTTT. It translates to CASSLALGAATEAFF. This chain connects TRBV28 to TRBJ1-1; D perhaps matches TRBD1 (6 bases). The germline V gene has CDR1 MDHEN and CDR2 SYDVKM. V gave up 2 bases and J gave up 5 bases, with 15 bases separating them. The CDR3 has 15 amino acids.

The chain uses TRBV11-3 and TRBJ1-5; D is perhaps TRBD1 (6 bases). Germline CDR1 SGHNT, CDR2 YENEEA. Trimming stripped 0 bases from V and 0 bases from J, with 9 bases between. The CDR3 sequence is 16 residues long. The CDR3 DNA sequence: TGTGCCAGCAGCTTAGAACAGGGAGATAGCAATCAGCCCCAGCATTTT. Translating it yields CASSLEQGDSNQPQHF.

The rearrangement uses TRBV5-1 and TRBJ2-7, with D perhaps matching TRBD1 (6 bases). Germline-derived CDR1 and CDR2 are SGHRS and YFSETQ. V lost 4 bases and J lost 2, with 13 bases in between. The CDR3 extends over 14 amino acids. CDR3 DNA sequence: TGCGCCAGCAGCGAACCGGGACACACCTACGAGCAGTACTTC. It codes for CASSEPGHTYEQYF.

CDR3 sequence (DNA): TGTGCCAGCAGCTTGGTCGCGACAGTGAACACTGAAGCTTTCTTT. This codes for CASSLVATVNTEAFF. The chain recombines TRBV5-6 with TRBJ1-1, with a tentative D call TRBD1 (5 bases). V dropped 0 bases and J dropped 0 bases, with 9 bases sitting between them. Germline lookup yields CDR1 SGHDT and CDR2 YYEEEE. The CDR3 covers 15 residues.

CDR3 protein: CSVGLAGEADTQYF. In DNA form, the CDR3 reads TGCAGCGTCGGACTAGCGGGAGAGGCAGATACGCAGTATTTT. The chain is built from TRBV29-1 and TRBJ2-3, with 13 bases fitting TRBD2. V lost 6 bases and J lost 4; bases outside the gene matches: 4. Germline V gives CDR1 SQVTM, CDR2 ANQGSEA. This CDR3 has 14 amino acids.

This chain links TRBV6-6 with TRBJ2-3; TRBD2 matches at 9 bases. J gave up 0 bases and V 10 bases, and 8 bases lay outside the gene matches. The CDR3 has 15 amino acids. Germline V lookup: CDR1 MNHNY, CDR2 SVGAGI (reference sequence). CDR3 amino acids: CATYRGGDSTDTQYF. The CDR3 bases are TGTGCCACCTATCGCGGGGGGGATAGCACAGATACGCAGTATTTT.

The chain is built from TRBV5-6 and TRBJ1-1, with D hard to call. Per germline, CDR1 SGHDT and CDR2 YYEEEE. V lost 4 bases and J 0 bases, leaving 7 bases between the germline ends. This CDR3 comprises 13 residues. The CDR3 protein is CASSEGLNTEAFF. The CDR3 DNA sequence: TGTGCCAGCAGCGAGGGCCTGAACACTGAAGCTTTCTTT.